This T cell receptor beta chain was sequenced during a study of Graves' ophthalmopathy and Graves' hyperthyroidism. Study-wide results and limits: For separating ophthalmopathy from stable hyperthyroidism, a 13-signature model gave 85% to 90% sensitivity and 81.08% specificity.

Germline CDR1 reads MGHRA; CDR2 reads YSYEKL. The CDR3 covers 15 residues. V dropped 3 bases and J dropped 2 bases, with 11 bases sitting between them. This clonotype was observed many times. Its antigen is not identified. Diagnoses were established from clinical symptoms, serum thyroxine, TRAb, thyroid ultrasound and orbital computed tomography. PBMCs were isolated by Ficoll-Paque density gradient centrifugation, using more than 8.5 ml of fresh peripheral blood as the starting material. For repertoire sequencing, the TCR beta CDR3 regions were amplified from RNA transcripts. Second-round multiplex PCR came after first-round RT-PCR with HTBI primers. One entry per CDR3 protein, called by TCRdb with MiXCR from the multiplex PCR reads. The sample has 150,000 or so distinct CDR3 sequences, 39% seen once.

What was sequenced was peripheral blood. This chain links TRBV4-1 with TRBJ1-5; no clear D. The TCR sequence derives from a man aged 25 to 40 with Graves' ophthalmopathy. CDR3 protein: CASSQREAGNQPQHF. CDR3 bases: TGCGCCAGCAGCCAGAGGGAAGCGGGCAATCAGCCCCAGCATTTT.